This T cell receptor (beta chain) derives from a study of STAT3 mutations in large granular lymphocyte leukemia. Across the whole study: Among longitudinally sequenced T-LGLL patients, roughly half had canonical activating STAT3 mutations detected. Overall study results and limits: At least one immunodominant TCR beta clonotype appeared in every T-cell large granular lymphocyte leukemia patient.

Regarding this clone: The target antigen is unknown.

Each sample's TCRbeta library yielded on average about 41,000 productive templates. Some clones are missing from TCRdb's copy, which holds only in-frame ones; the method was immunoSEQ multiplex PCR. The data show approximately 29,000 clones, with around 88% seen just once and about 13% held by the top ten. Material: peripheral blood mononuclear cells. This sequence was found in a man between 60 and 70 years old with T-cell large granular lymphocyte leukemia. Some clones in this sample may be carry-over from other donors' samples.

CDR3 sequence (DNA): TGTGCCAGCAGCTTAGGGCTAGCGAGGGCGGCAGATACGCAGTATTTT. It encodes CASSLGLARAADTQYF. V usage is TRBV11-2 and J usage is TRBJ2-3; D might be TRBD2 (6 bases). This CDR3 has 16 amino acids. Germline V gene data show CDR1 as SGHAT and CDR2 as FQNNGV. The V and J ends lost 1 base and 4 bases respectively, with 15 bases between them.